This T cell receptor (beta chain) emerged from a study of shared clonotypes between healthy human individuals. Broader study findings: Despite large depth, rarefaction showed incomplete sorted-subset sequencing.

Measured with immunoSEQ multiplex PCR; TCRdb has only the in-frame clones, and not every one. The sample lists about 2.3 million clones, 85% to 95% seen once, with 0.3% to 0.45% in the top ten. Germline V CDR1 and CDR2: SNHLY, FYNNEI. The V gene lost 6 bases and the J gene lost 0 bases, with 9 bases spanning the gap. The CDR3 sequence is 14 residues long. Regarding this clone: The target antigen is unknown.

The sequence came from a man aged 18 to 35 in good health. Some clones in this sample may be carry-over from other donors' samples. This chain uses TRBV2 with TRBJ1-5; D is unclear. Sample: naive CD4+ T cells from PBMCs. Indicated subset: CD45RA+ positively selected. The CDR3 region has the DNA TGTGCCAGCAGCCCTGACCCTAGCAATCAGCCCCAGCATTTT. It translates to CASSPDPSNQPQHF.